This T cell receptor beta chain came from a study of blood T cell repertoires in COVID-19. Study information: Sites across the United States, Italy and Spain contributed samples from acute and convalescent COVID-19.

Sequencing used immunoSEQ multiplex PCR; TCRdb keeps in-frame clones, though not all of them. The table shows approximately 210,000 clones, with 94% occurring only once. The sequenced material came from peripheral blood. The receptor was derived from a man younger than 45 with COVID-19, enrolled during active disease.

The CDR3 bases are TGTGCCTGGAGTGTACCGGGGCTAGCGGGGGGGCCGACCTATTTCTCAGATACGCAGTATTTT. Translated: CAWSVPGLAGGPTYFSDTQYF. The gene calls are TRBV30 and TRBJ2-3; 12 positions match TRBD2. CDR1 GTSNPN and CDR2 SVGIG come from the germline V gene (reference sequence). CDR3 length: 21 amino acids. The V gene end was trimmed by 0 bases and the J gene end by 4 bases; junction bases not matched to a gene: 20.